This T cell receptor (beta chain) was identified in a study of metastatic and nonmetastatic thyroid tumors. In the original analysis: Across clinicopathological groups, CDR3 differences served as the basis for building a distant-metastasis classifier for papillary thyroid cancer. TCRdb re-called the PCR reads via MiXCR. Clone size and V and J calls follow TCRdb, not the original study. This sample yields some 17,000 clones, of which around 23% are seen a single time; approximately 15% belongs to the top ten. There were no patients who had received any treatment before thyroid surgery. J was trimmed by 4 bases and V by 3 bases; bases with no gene match: 4. The CDR3 length is 14 residues. Germline V lookup: CDR1 LNHDA, CDR2 SQIVND (reference sequence). To note about this clone: The antigen is undetermined.

Study-wide results and caveats: Benign nodules reportedly had significantly lower TCR beta diversity than malignant thyroid tumors in blood and tumor.

The J gene is TRBJ2-7, the V gene TRBV19; 9 nucleotides line up with TRBD1. This sequence originates from a female donor with papillary thyroid cancer or a benign thyroid nodule (not recorded which). Some clones in this sample may be carry-over from other donors' samples. Sequences were obtained from adjacent normal tissue. The CDR3 sequence: CASSIGTGRYEQYF. CDR3 nucleotide sequence: TGTGCCAGTAGTATTGGGACAGGGAGATACGAGCAGTACTTC.